These 6 T cell receptor beta chains were sequenced from one sample in a study of PD-1 blockade in classical Hodgkin lymphoma. Brentuximab vedotin exposure varied among the patients, all of whom had relapsed after autologous stem cell transplantation. Sequenced by immunoSEQ multiplex PCR; TCRdb stores in-frame clones only, minus some. The table shows 60,000 to 75,000 clones, with roughly nine tenths occurring only once. The sequencing used peripheral blood mononuclear cells (PBMCs), collected at baseline. The receptors stem from a human donor with classical Hodgkin lymphoma.

This clone was seen a few times. This chain links TRBV11-2 with TRBJ2-5; 8 positions match TRBD1. V gave up 5 bases and J gave up 5 bases; unmatched junction bases: 10. The CDR3 consists of 15 residues. The germline V gene encodes CDR1 SGHAT and CDR2 FQNNGV. The CDR3 DNA sequence: TGTGCCAGCAGCCCCCGGGACAGGATCAGGGAGACCCAGTACTTC. This translates into CASSPRDRIRETQYF.

V is TRBV27 and J is TRBJ1-2, with 7 bases lining up with TRBD1. The CDR3 covers 13 residues. The germline CDR1 and CDR2 sequences are MNHEY and SMNVEV (reference sequence). V lost 6 bases and J lost 4; bases outside the gene matches: 5. The DNA of the CDR3 is TGTGCCAGCAGAAGGACAGGAGCCTATGGCTACACCTTC. Encoded protein: CASRRTGAYGYTF.

This chain connects TRBV6-1 to TRBJ1-5; 8 bases match TRBD1. Germline loops: CDR1 MNHNS, CDR2 SASEGT. V lost 6 bases to trimming and J lost 4 bases; unmatched junction nucleotides: 8. This CDR3 comprises 15 residues. The CDR3 nucleotides are TGTGCCAGCAGCGCGACAGGGGTCGCGAATCAGCCCCAGCATTTT. Translating it yields CASSATGVANQPQHF.

This chain joins TRBV5-1 and TRBJ2-3; D possibly corresponds to TRBD2 (6 bases). There are 14 residues in the CDR3. V gave up 5 bases and J gave up 2 bases, with 12 bases separating them. From germline, CDR1 is SGHRS and CDR2 YFSETQ. DNA for the CDR3: TGCGCCAGCAGGCAACCGGGAGTCACAGATACGCAGTATTTT. It translates to CASRQPGVTDTQYF.

Worth noting for this clone: At one of its ends the junction is not consistent with the germline gene, which may arise from a read error. The rearrangement uses TRBV7-7 and TRBJ2-5, with 8 nucleotides matching TRBD1. The CDR3 has 16 residues. Germline CDR1 SSHAT, CDR2 FNYEAQ (reference sequence). The CDR3 reads CASSLRFGTGGETQYF. The CDR3, as DNA: TGTGCTAGCAGCTTACGGTTCGGGACAGGTGGAGAGACCCAGTACTTC.

The rearrangement joins TRBV18 to TRBJ2-4; 12 bases map to TRBD2. Germline V lookup: CDR1 KGHSH, CDR2 LQKENI. There are 15 residues in the CDR3. Trimming removed 2 bases from V and 4 bases from J; junction bases left unmatched: 0. Here the CDR3 reads CASSPTSGGKNIQYF. The CDR3 DNA sequence: TGTGCCAGCTCACCAACTAGCGGGGGGAAAAACATTCAGTACTTC. Based on the CDR3 plus reference TRBV18 and TRBJ2-4, the full variable domain is NAGVMQNPRHLVRRRGQEARLRCSPMKGHSHVYWYRQLPEEGLKFMVYLQKENIIDESGMPKERFSAEFPKEGPSILRIQQVVRGDSAAYFCASSPTSGGKNIQYFGAGTRLSVL.